The 13 T cell receptor beta chains given below trace back to one sample, sequenced in a study of early T cells in non-severe SARS-CoV-2 infection. From the 5' RACE reads, TCRdb called clonotypes with MiXCR, one entry per CDR3 protein. The sample has approximately 35,000 distinct CDR3 sequences; 7% to 7.5% are singletons. This sample comprised whole blood, obtained at baseline. The receptors were sampled from an adult who was a healthcare worker with PCR-confirmed SARS-CoV-2 infection or an uninfected control (not recorded which).

The genes are TRBV4-2 and TRBJ1-2; TRBD1 might be the D (6 bases). The CDR3 consists of 16 residues. Per germline, CDR1 LGHNA and CDR2 YNFKEQ. Trimming removed 4 bases from V and 4 bases from J, with 19 bases in between. The CDR3 bases are TGTGCCAGCAGCCCTCCCGGGGGCGGACTGATCTATGGCTACACCTTC. Its protein product is CASSPPGGGLIYGYTF.

The chain is built from TRBV7-9 and TRBJ2-1; 11 bases match TRBD2. V was pared by 5 bases and J by 1 base, with 4 bases of the junction left unmatched. Germline V CDR1 and CDR2: SEHNR, FQNEAQ (reference sequence). This CDR3 has 16 amino acids. CDR3 in DNA: TGTGCCAGCAGCCACCTAGCGGGGGGATCCTACAATGAGCAGTTCTTC. Amino acid sequence: CASSHLAGGSYNEQFF.

This clonotype was observed many times. The gene calls are TRBV7-8 and TRBJ1-6, with a weak D call TRBD1 (6 bases). The germline V gene has CDR1 SGHVS and CDR2 FQNEAQ. V was clipped by 0 bases and J by 5 bases, with 11 bases between them. This CDR3 spans 16 amino acids. The CDR3 is CASSLADRNHNSPLHF. The CDR3 DNA is TGTGCCAGCAGCTTAGCGGACAGAAACCATAATTCACCCCTCCACTTT.

This chain connects TRBV11-2 to TRBJ2-5; 7 nucleotides match TRBD1. Per germline, CDR1 SGHAT and CDR2 FQNNGV. The CDR3 is 15 amino acids. Unmatched junction bases numbered 5, after V lost 2 bases and J lost 2 bases. This CDR3 reads CASSLYKGQQETQYF. DNA for the CDR3: TGTGCCAGCAGCTTATATAAGGGACAGCAAGAGACCCAGTACTTC.

This clonotype has a count of ten or more. The chain carries TRBV10-1 and TRBJ1-4; no clear D. Trimming pared 1 base from V and 7 bases from J, leaving 7 bases between. Germline V lookup: CDR1 WNHNN, CDR2 SYGVQD (reference sequence). This CDR3 contains 13 residues. The chain's CDR3 is CASSELSGEKLFF. The CDR3 DNA reads TGCGCCAGCAGTGAGTTATCGGGTGAAAAACTGTTTTTT.

The chain carries TRBV5-1 and TRBJ2-2; the D is unclear. The ends were cut back, 4 bases at V and 2 bases at J, with 3 bases in the middle. The CDR3 is made up of 12 amino acids. Germline V gene data show CDR1 as SGHRS and CDR2 as YFSETQ. The CDR3 sequence: CASSPNTGELFF. The CDR3 nucleotides read TGCGCCAGCAGCCCAAACACCGGGGAGCTGTTTTTT.

This clonotype was counted at least ten times. The chain combines TRBV7-2 with TRBJ2-1; perhaps TRBD1 as D (5 bases). V dropped 2 bases and J dropped 4 bases, with 6 bases sitting between them. This CDR3 spans 13 amino acids. Per the germline V gene, CDR1 is SGHTA and CDR2 is FQGNSA. CDR3 coding DNA: TGTGCCAGCAGCTTATCAGGGTACAATGAGCAGTTCTTC. This encodes CASSLSGYNEQFF.

This clonotype was seen at least ten times. V usage is TRBV10-3 and J usage is TRBJ2-1, with D possibly TRBD2 on 5 matching bases. Trimming cost V 4 bases and J 8 bases, with 15 bases left between them. CDR1 ENHRY and CDR2 SYGVKD come from the germline V gene. The CDR3 length is 14 residues. The CDR3 is CAISGRSSPDEQFF. The CDR3, as DNA: TGTGCCATCAGTGGCCGGTCTAGCCCCGATGAGCAGTTCTTC.

There are many counts of this clonotype. This sequence joins TRBV19 and TRBJ2-1, with TRBD1 matching over 8 bases. CDR1 is LNHDA and CDR2 is SQIVND in the germline V gene (reference sequence). V shed 10 bases and J 6 bases; nucleotides not matched to a gene: 5. The CDR3 sequence is 12 residues long. CDR3 amino acids: CATVTGGNEQFF. CDR3 nucleotide sequence: TGTGCCACCGTCACAGGGGGCAATGAGCAGTTCTTC.

V usage is TRBV28 and J usage is TRBJ1-1, with D perhaps TRBD1 (6 bases). Trimming cost V 6 bases and J 6 bases, with 23 bases left between them. This CDR3 spans 16 amino acids. Germline CDR1 reads MDHEN; CDR2 reads SYDVKM. CDR3 residues: CASRTLTGRVRPEAFF. CDR3 nucleotides: TGTGCCAGCAGGACCCTGACAGGCCGAGTAAGGCCTGAAGCTTTCTTT.

This clonotype has a count of ten or more. The V call is TRBV20-1, the J call TRBJ2-5; maybe TRBD2 (6 bases). The CDR3 spans 12 residues. Trimming removed 3 bases from V and 5 bases from J, with 10 bases in between. Germline-derived CDR1 and CDR2 are DFQATT and SNEGSKA (reference sequence). CDR3 loop: CSASGRTETQYF. Written as DNA, the CDR3 is TGCAGTGCTAGCGGGAGAACTGAGACCCAGTACTTC.

This clonotype was picked up a small number of times. This chain connects TRBV2 to TRBJ1-5; TRBD1 might be the D (6 bases). Per the germline V gene, CDR1 is SNHLY and CDR2 is FYNNEI. Trimming took off 5 bases at V and 0 bases at J, with 14 bases between the two ends. The CDR3 is 16 residues long. The CDR3 nucleotides read TGTGCCAGCAGTACGGGACACCCCTATAGCAATCAGCCCCAGCATTTT. This encodes CASSTGHPYSNQPQHF.

This clonotype came up a few times. This chain links TRBV11-2 with TRBJ2-4; D is perhaps TRBD2 (6 bases). Germline CDR1 and CDR2: SGHAT and FQNNGV. The V gene lost 6 bases and the J gene lost 2 bases, with 14 bases spanning the gap. This CDR3 has 15 residues. The CDR3 nucleotides read TGTGCCAGCAGATCCGTCGGAGGGTCCAAAAACATTCAGTACTTC. It translates to CASRSVGGSKNIQYF.